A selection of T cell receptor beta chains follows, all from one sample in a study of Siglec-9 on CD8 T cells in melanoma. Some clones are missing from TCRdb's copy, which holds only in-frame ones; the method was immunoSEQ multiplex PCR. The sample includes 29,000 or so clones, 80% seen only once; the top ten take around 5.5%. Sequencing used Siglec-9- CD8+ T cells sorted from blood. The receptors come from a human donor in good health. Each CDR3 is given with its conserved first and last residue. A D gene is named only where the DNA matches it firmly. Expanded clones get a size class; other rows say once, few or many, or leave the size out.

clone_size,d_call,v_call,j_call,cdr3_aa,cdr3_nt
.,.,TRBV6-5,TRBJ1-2,CAAGGWIAGYTF,TGTGCCGCGGGGGGCTGGATAGCTGGCTACACCTTC
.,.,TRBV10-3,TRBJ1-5,CAISDQISRDTIYQPQHF,TGTGCCATCAGTGATCAAATTTCCCGGGACACTATTTATCAGCCCCAGCATTTT
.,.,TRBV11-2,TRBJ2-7,CASSLGQNYEQYF,TGTGCCAGCAGCTTAGGACAGAACTACGAGCAGTACTTC
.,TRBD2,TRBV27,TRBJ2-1,CASSFSGRAGNEQFF,TGTGCCAGCAGTTTTAGCGGGAGGGCCGGCAATGAGCAGTTCTTC
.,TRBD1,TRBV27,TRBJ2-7,CASRQGAQGWYEQYF,TGTGCCAGCAGACAGGGGGCGCAAGGGTGGTACGAGCAGTACTTC
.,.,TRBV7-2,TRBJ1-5,CASSSGSTPYSNQPQHF,TGTGCCAGCAGCTCGGGCTCGACACCGTATAGCAATCAGCCCCAGCATTTT
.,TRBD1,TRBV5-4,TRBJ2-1,CASSDTGGFLFF,TGTGCCAGCAGCGACACAGGGGGCTTCTTGTTCTTC
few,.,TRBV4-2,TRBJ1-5,CASSLARGSNQPQHF,TGTGCCAGCAGCCTCGCTAGGGGAAGCAATCAGCCCCAGCATTTT
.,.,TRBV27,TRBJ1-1,CASSKDVGTEAFF,TGTGCCAGCAGTAAAGATGTTGGGACTGAAGCTTTCTTT
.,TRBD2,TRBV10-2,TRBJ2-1,CASSESPSGNNEQFF,TGCGCCAGCAGTGAGTCGCCTAGCGGTAACAATGAGCAGTTCTTC
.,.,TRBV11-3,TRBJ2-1,CASSLETEAYNEQFF,TGTGCCAGCAGCTTAGAAACAGAAGCCTACAATGAGCAGTTCTTC
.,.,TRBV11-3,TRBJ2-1,CASSLGAANEQFF,TGTGCCAGCAGCTTAGGGGCTGCAAATGAGCAGTTCTTC
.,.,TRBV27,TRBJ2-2,CASSLSPSPNTGELFF,TGTGCCAGCAGTTTATCTCCTAGTCCTAACACCGGGGAGCTGTTTTTT
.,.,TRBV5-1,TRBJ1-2,CASSLSGVNYGYTF,TGCGCCAGCAGCTTATCTGGGGTTAACTATGGCTACACCTTC
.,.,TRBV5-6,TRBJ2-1,CASSQPGGTDYNEQFF,TGTGCCAGCAGTCAACCCGGGGGGACAGACTACAATGAGCAGTTCTTC
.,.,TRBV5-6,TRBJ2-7,CASSPSDGASYEQYF,TGTGCCAGCAGCCCGAGCGACGGAGCTTCCTACGAGCAGTACTTC
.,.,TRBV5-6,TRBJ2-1,CASSLTLNEQFF,TGTGCCAGCAGCTTGACACTGAATGAGCAGTTCTTC
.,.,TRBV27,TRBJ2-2,CASSFLFPGELFF,TGTGCCAGCAGTTTCCTCTTCCCCGGGGAGCTGTTTTTT
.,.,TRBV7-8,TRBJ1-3,CASSPWEGRTIYF,TGTGCCAGCAGCCCCTGGGAGGGACGAACCATATATTTT
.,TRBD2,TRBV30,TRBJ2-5,CAWSVGTRGETQYF,TGTGCCTGGAGTGTAGGGACTAGGGGCGAGACCCAGTACTTC
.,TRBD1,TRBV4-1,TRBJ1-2,CASSQEDRGFNYGYTF,TGCGCCAGCAGCCAAGAGGACAGGGGGTTTAACTATGGCTACACCTTC
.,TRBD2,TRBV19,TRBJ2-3,CASSITSGGLFKTDTQYF,TGTGCCAGTAGTATAACTAGCGGGGGGTTGTTTAAAACAGATACGCAGTATTTT
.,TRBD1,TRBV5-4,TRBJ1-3,CASSNRGWREDTIYF,TGTGCCAGCAGCAACAGGGGTTGGAGAGAGGACACCATATATTTT
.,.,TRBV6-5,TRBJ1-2,CASSWGQGYTF,TGTGCCAGCAGTTGGGGACAAGGCTACACCTTC
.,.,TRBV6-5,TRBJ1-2,CASSPDSGEVYGYTF,TGTGCCAGCAGTCCGGATTCGGGGGAGGTATATGGCTACACCTTC
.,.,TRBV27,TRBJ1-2,CASSLAPPGLNYGYTF,TGTGCCAGCAGTTTAGCCCCCCCGGGTTTGAACTATGGCTACACCTTC
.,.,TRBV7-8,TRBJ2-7,CASSPIGTYEQYF,TGTGCCAGCAGCCCAATAGGAACCTACGAGCAGTACTTC
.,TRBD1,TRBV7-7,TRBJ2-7,CASSPGQSSYEQYF,TGTGCTAGCAGCCCGGGACAGAGCTCCTACGAGCAGTACTTC
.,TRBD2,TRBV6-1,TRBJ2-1,CASSEAAGGLNEQFF,TGTGCCAGCAGTGAAGCCGCGGGAGGGCTCAATGAGCAGTTCTTC
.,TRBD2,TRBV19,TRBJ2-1,CASTYSGYNEQFF,TGTGCCAGTACATATAGCGGGTACAATGAGCAGTTCTTC
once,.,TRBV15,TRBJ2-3,CATSRSRTGQARAQYF,TGTGCCACCAGCAGAAGTCGTACGGGCCAAGCCAGGGCGCAGTATTTT
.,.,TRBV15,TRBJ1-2,CATSVMETQRSNYGYTF,TGTGCCACCAGCGTCATGGAGACCCAGCGATCTAACTATGGCTACACCTTC
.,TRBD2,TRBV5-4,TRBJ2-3,CASTLERSGESTDTQYF,TGTGCCAGCACCCTGGAGCGAAGCGGGGAGAGCACAGATACGCAGTATTTT
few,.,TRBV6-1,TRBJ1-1,CASSVSETEAFF,TGTGCCAGCAGTGTCTCAGAGACTGAAGCTTTCTTT
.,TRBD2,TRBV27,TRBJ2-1,CASSQLGRLAEILVPYNEQFF,TGTGCCAGCAGTCAGTTAGGTAGACTAGCGGAGATCCTAGTACCCTACAATGAGCAGTTCTTC
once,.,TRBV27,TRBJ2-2,CASSSGLSGELFF,TGTGCCAGCAGTTCTGGACTCTCCGGGGAGCTGTTTTTT
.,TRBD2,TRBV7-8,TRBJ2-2,CASSLEVAGGANTGELFF,TGTGCCAGCAGCTTAGAGGTAGCGGGAGGAGCCAACACCGGGGAGCTGTTTTTT
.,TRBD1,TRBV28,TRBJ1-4,CASSFFTGATNEKLFF,TGTGCCAGCAGTTTCTTCACAGGGGCAACTAATGAAAAACTGTTTTTT